The 32 T cell receptor beta chains below were found in one sample sequenced in a study of blood T cell repertoires in COVID-19. This table comes from immunoSEQ multiplex PCR, and its TCRdb copy is limited to in-frame clones, with some not included. The sample shows approximately 260,000 clones, around 84% of them seen only once. Material: PBMCs or T cells enriched from blood (not recorded which). Source of these receptors: a man aged 30-40 years with acute COVID-19.

The CDR3, as DNA: TGTGCCAGCAGCCATCTACAGGTCTCTAATGAAAAACTGTTTTTT. It encodes CASSHLQVSNEKLFF. This chain connects TRBV14 to TRBJ1-4, with D possibly matching TRBD1 (5 bases). CDR1 and CDR2 from the germline V gene are SGHDN and FVKESK. Trimming shortened V by 3 bases and J by 3 bases, and 11 bases separated the two germline ends. The CDR3 contains 15 residues.

This chain connects TRBV7-9 to TRBJ1-5, with 7 bases aligning to TRBD1. Germline V lookup: CDR1 SEHNR, CDR2 FQNEAQ (reference sequence). V shed 5 bases, J shed 5 bases, and the junction held 6 bases outside the gene matches. This CDR3 has 14 amino acids. CDR3 bases: TGTGCCAGCAGCCGAGGGGACAGCTATCAGCCCCAGCATTTT. It specifies CASSRGDSYQPQHF.

The chain recombines TRBV5-4 with TRBJ2-2; D perhaps matches TRBD1 (5 bases). The germline V gene has CDR1 SGHNT and CDR2 YYREEE (reference sequence). V was clipped by 1 base and J by 1 base, with 8 bases between them. The CDR3 loop spans 15 amino acids. The CDR3 is CASSLMQGNTGELFF. The DNA of the CDR3 is TGTGCCAGCAGCTTGATGCAGGGGAACACCGGGGAGCTGTTTTTT.

The chain links TRBV6-1 to TRBJ1-2; no clear D. The CDR3 runs 13 residues. V was trimmed by 2 bases and J by 8 bases, leaving 12 bases between them. Germline CDR1 is MNHNS and CDR2 is SASEGT. The DNA of the CDR3 is TGTGCCAGCAGTGAAACGGGAAAATCAGGCTACACCTTC. It specifies CASSETGKSGYTF.

V usage is TRBV11-2 and J usage is TRBJ1-1; 10 bases map to TRBD1. V gave up 5 bases and J gave up 6 bases; unmatched junction bases: 9. From germline, CDR1 is SGHAT and CDR2 FQNNGV. The CDR3 sequence is 15 residues long. The CDR3 reads CASSLMTGGPAEAFF. The CDR3 coding sequence is TGTGCCAGCAGCCTGATGACAGGGGGCCCTGCTGAAGCTTTCTTT.

The rearrangement joins TRBV11-3 to TRBJ2-1, with TRBD2 identical over 9 bases. CDR1 is SGHNT and CDR2 is YENEEA in the germline V gene. This CDR3 contains 13 residues. With 5 bases clipped from V and 9 bases from J, the junction kept 5 bases outside the gene matches. This chain's CDR3 is CASSETLAGEQFF. The CDR3 nucleotides read TGTGCCAGCAGCGAAACACTAGCGGGTGAGCAGTTCTTC.

CDR3 loop: CASSLGQGRTGELFF. The CDR3 coding sequence is TGTGCCAGTAGTTTAGGACAGGGGAGAACCGGGGAGCTGTTTTTT. The V and J genes are TRBV19 and TRBJ2-2; 9 nucleotides agree with TRBD1. Germline trimming cut 5 bases from V and 5 bases from J; bases unmatched to any gene: 6. CDR1 is LNHDA and CDR2 is SQIVND in the germline V gene (reference sequence). The CDR3 runs 15 residues.

The chain links TRBV11-3 to TRBJ2-4; TRBD1 might be the D (6 bases). V lost 5 bases and J lost 5, with 13 bases in between. The CDR3 consists of 14 residues. Looked up from germline, CDR1 is SGHNT and CDR2 is YENEEA. CDR3 region: CASSPWAGENIQYF. CDR3 nucleotide sequence: TGTGCCAGCAGCCCATGGGCAGGGGAAAACATTCAGTACTTC.

The genes are TRBV11-2 and TRBJ1-1; 10 bases fit TRBD1. Germline CDR1 and CDR2: SGHAT and FQNNGV. Unmatched junction bases numbered 16, after V lost 5 bases and J lost 10 bases. The length of the CDR3 is 16 residues. This CDR3 is CASSHGTGAEGEGAFF. The DNA for the CDR3 is TGTGCCAGCAGCCACGGGACAGGGGCAGAGGGAGAGGGAGCTTTCTTT.

CDR3: CASSVVGGAQETQYF. CDR3 in DNA: TGTGCCAGCAGCGTAGTTGGGGGGGCCCAAGAGACCCAGTACTTC. This chain joins TRBV9 and TRBJ2-5; TRBD2 is a possible D gene (7 bases). This CDR3 is 15 amino acids long. The germline V gene encodes CDR1 SGDLS and CDR2 YYNGEE. The V and J ends lost 0 bases and 1 base respectively, with 10 bases between them.

The J gene is TRBJ2-2, the V gene TRBV5-1, with TRBD2 as a possible D gene (6 bases). CDR3 length: 13 residues. The ends were cut back, 4 bases at V and 10 bases at J, with 14 bases in the middle. CDR1 and CDR2 from the germline V gene are SGHRS and YFSETQ. The CDR3 coding sequence is TGCGCCAGCAGCGGCGGGGCCCAAGAGGAGCTGTTTTTT. This translates into CASSGGAQEELFF.

The chain joins TRBV7-2 to TRBJ1-5; D is perhaps TRBD1 (5 bases). Germline V gene data show CDR1 as SGHTA and CDR2 as FQGNSA. Trimming pared 5 bases from V and 4 bases from J, leaving 18 bases between. CDR3 size: 16 residues. The CDR3 spells CASSRDSLGWNQPQHF. In nucleotides, the CDR3 is TGTGCCAGCAGCCGCGACAGCCTGGGGTGGAATCAGCCCCAGCATTTT.

The J gene is TRBJ2-6, the V gene TRBV15, with a tentative D call TRBD2 (6 bases). The CDR3 runs 16 residues. Trimming stripped 4 bases from V and 4 bases from J, with 14 bases between. Germline lookup yields CDR1 LNHNV and CDR2 YYDKDF (reference sequence). CDR3 protein: CATSNGGEAGANVLTF. CDR3 nucleotide sequence: TGTGCCACCAGCAACGGTGGGGAGGCCGGGGCCAACGTCCTGACTTTC.

The chain uses TRBV29-1 and TRBJ1-4; 7 bases are a match to TRBD1. Germline V gene lookup returns CDR1 SQVTM and CDR2 ANQGSEA. The junction had 4 bases not matched to a gene; V was cut back by 6 bases and J by 3 bases. The CDR3 sequence is 13 residues long. CDR3 DNA: TGCAGCGTCCAGGGGGGTGCTAATGAAAAACTGTTTTTT. As protein: CSVQGGANEKLFF.

Only one count was recorded for this clone. The rearrangement uses TRBV4-2 and TRBJ1-2; tentatively, D is TRBD1 (6 bases). The CDR3 contains 16 residues. Germline lookup yields CDR1 LGHNA and CDR2 YNFKEQ. V was cut by 0 bases and J by 4 bases, with 15 bases left in between. Here the CDR3 DNA reads TGTGCCAGCAGCCAAGAAAACGGGGGGGGCAGCTATGGCTACACCTTC. This sequence encodes CASSQENGGGSYGYTF.

The V call is TRBV5-8, the J call TRBJ1-6; TRBD1 aligns across 7 bases. This CDR3 comprises 16 residues. Per the germline V gene, CDR1 is SGHTS and CDR2 is YDEGEE. J was trimmed by 4 bases and V by 4 bases; bases with no gene match: 8. CDR3 in DNA: TGTGCCAGCAGCGGGAACAGGGGTTCTTATAATTCACCCCTCCACTTT. It yields the protein CASSGNRGSYNSPLHF.

The V gene is TRBV7-5, the J gene TRBJ2-7; TRBD1, the D gene given by the table, was not confirmed from the DNA. TRBV7-5 counts as a pseudogene. The length of the CDR3 is 14 residues. CDR3 DNA sequence: TGTGTCAGAAGCCCGAGACAGGGACGGGGCGAGCAGTACGTC. It yields the protein CVRSPRQGRGEQYV.

V usage is TRBV9 and J usage is TRBJ1-1, with a possible D match to TRBD1 (5 bases). V gave up 0 bases and J gave up 1 base, with 13 bases separating them. Germline assignment: CDR1 SGDLS and CDR2 YYNGEE. CDR3 length equals 16 residues. DNA for the CDR3: TGTGCCAGCAGCGTAGGTCAGGGCTCCGGGAACACTGAAGCTTTCTTT. Encoded protein: CASSVGQGSGNTEAFF. The full variable domain, rest sourced from reference TRBV9 and TRBJ1-1, is DSGVTQTPKHLITATGQRVTLRCSPRSGDLSVYWYQQSLDQGLQFLIQYYNGEERAKGNILERFSAQQFPDLHSELNLSSLELGDSALYFCASSVGQGSGNTEAFFGQGTRLTVV.

V usage is TRBV3-1 (or the pseudogene TRBV3-2) and J usage is TRBJ2-7; 7 bases align to TRBD1. CDR1 and CDR2 (germline): LGHDT, YNNKEL (reference sequence). This CDR3 spans 13 amino acids. The CDR3 region is CASSQHNVGTVHV. In nucleotides, the CDR3 is TGTGCCAGCAGCCAACATAATGTCGGGACAGTCCACGTC.

The chain joins TRBV28 to TRBJ1-5; D gene ambiguous. The V gene's germline CDR1 is MDHEN and CDR2 SYDVKM. Trimming removed 2 bases at V and 2 bases at J, with 19 bases between. The CDR3 sequence is 18 residues long. Here the CDR3 reads CASSLMGAEGRGNQPQHF. The CDR3 coding sequence is TGTGCCAGCAGTTTAATGGGTGCAGAAGGGAGGGGCAATCAGCCCCAGCATTTT.

The chain joins TRBV30 to TRBJ1-2; no clear D. Trimming stripped 5 bases from V and 1 base from J, with 11 bases between. Germline V gives CDR1 GTSNPN, CDR2 SVGIG (reference sequence). The length of the CDR3 is 13 residues. CDR3 DNA: TGTGCCTGGCATGCGGGGTATAACTATGGCTACACCTTC. This encodes CAWHAGYNYGYTF.

The J gene is TRBJ2-2, the V gene TRBV9; D is perhaps TRBD2 (5 bases). Between the trimmed V and J ends, which lost 2 bases and 2 bases, there was a span of 13 bases. The germline gives CDR1 SGDLS, CDR2 YYNGEE. The CDR3 is 16 residues long. The CDR3 sequence is CASSVSRRGNTGELFF. The DNA for the CDR3 is TGTGCCAGCAGCGTCTCCCGTCGGGGAAACACCGGGGAGCTGTTTTTT.

The chain couples TRBV28 to TRBJ2-5; TRBD1 might be the D (5 bases). Germline-derived CDR1 and CDR2 are MDHEN and SYDVKM. The germline V and J ends were trimmed by 6 bases and 5 bases, with 16 bases remaining between them. The CDR3 covers 14 residues. The CDR3 sequence is CASRDMAGKETQYF. The CDR3 nucleotides read TGTGCCAGCAGGGATATGGCAGGGAAGGAGACCCAGTACTTC. The full variable domain, completed using reference TRBV28 and TRBJ2-5, is DVKVTQSSRYLVKRTGEKVFLECVQDMDHENMFWYRQDPGLGLRLIYFSYDVKMKEKGDIPEGYSVSREKKERFSLILESASTNQTSMYLCASRDMAGKETQYFGPGTRLLVL.

The V call is TRBV11-3, the J call TRBJ1-3; no firm D call. CDR1 is SGHNT, CDR2 YENEEA, per germline. V lost 5 bases and J 2 bases, leaving 13 bases between the germline ends. CDR3 length: 15 residues. In nucleotides, the CDR3 is TGTGCCAGCAGCCAGACGGCAGGCACTGGAAACACCATATATTTT. It yields the protein CASSQTAGTGNTIYF.

For this clone: The sample has other DNA sequences that encode this CDR3 too. The V call is TRBV12-3 or TRBV12-4, the J call TRBJ2-1; unclear D gene. V dropped 6 bases and J dropped 4 bases, with 4 bases sitting between them. This CDR3 comprises 11 residues. The CDR3 region is CASSQYNEQFF. CDR3 nucleotide sequence: TGTGCCAGCAGCCAATACAATGAGCAGTTCTTC.

The chain links TRBV25-1 to TRBJ2-1; D may be TRBD1 (6 bases). This CDR3 has 16 residues. Germline V gene lookup returns CDR1 MGHDK and CDR2 SYGVNS. The V end lost 2 bases, the J end lost 0 bases, and 11 bases lay between the germline ends. CDR3 sequence reads: CASSEPTQGSYNEQFF. The CDR3 DNA reads as TGTGCCAGCAGTGAACCAACACAGGGCTCCTACAATGAGCAGTTCTTC.

This rearrangement joins TRBV19 to TRBJ1-2; D is undetermined. Trimming left V 2 bases short and J 0 bases short, with 13 bases between. The CDR3 length is 16 residues. The V gene's germline CDR1 is LNHDA and CDR2 SQIVND (reference sequence). CDR3 nucleotides: TGTGCCAGTAGTATAACATTCAGAGGTACTAACTATGGCTACACCTTC. Translated, it gives CASSITFRGTNYGYTF. The whole variable domain, remainder taken from reference TRBV19 and TRBJ1-2, is DGGITQSPKYLFRKEGQNVTLSCEQNLNHDAMYWYRQDPGQGLRLIYYSQIVNDFQKGDIAEGYSVSREKKESFPLTVTSAQKNPTAFYLCASSITFRGTNYGYTFGSGTRLTVV.

This rearrangement joins TRBV25-1 to TRBJ2-7; 10 nucleotides agree with TRBD2. The junction had 14 bases not matched to a gene; V was cut back by 2 bases and J by 4 bases. Germline loops: CDR1 MGHDK, CDR2 SYGVNS. The CDR3 sequence is 18 residues long. The CDR3 loop is CASSEILRGTSDWYEQYV. In DNA, the CDR3 is TGTGCCAGCAGTGAAATATTGCGGGGGACTAGCGACTGGTACGAGCAGTACGTC.

This clone was picked up a small number of times. The rearrangement joins TRBV4-2 to TRBJ2-2; tentatively, D is TRBD1 (6 bases). The germline V and J ends were trimmed by 6 bases and 4 bases, with 15 bases remaining between them. CDR3 length equals 15 residues. The germline CDR1 and CDR2 sequences are LGHNA and YNFKEQ. This CDR3 is CASRVAGVATGELFF. CDR3 coding DNA: TGTGCCAGCAGAGTCGCAGGGGTAGCCACCGGGGAGCTGTTTTTT.

The chain joins TRBV19 to TRBJ1-2; no clear D. Germline assignment: CDR1 LNHDA and CDR2 SQIVND (reference sequence). Between the trimmed V and J ends, which lost 5 bases and 8 bases, there was a span of 18 bases. The CDR3 runs to 14 residues. The CDR3 DNA sequence: TGTGCCAGTAGTGCCACGAGTCCGGGAAGCGGCTACACCTTC. Translation gives CASSATSPGSGYTF.

This clone appeared a few times. The chain links TRBV24-1 to TRBJ1-2; D is unresolved. The CDR3 covers 14 residues. CDR1 KGHDR and CDR2 SFDVKD come from the germline V gene. V lost 0 bases and J 6 bases, leaving 10 bases between the germline ends. The CDR3 reads CATSDLRSGNGYTF. The CDR3 coding sequence is TGTGCCACCAGTGATTTGCGGAGCGGAAATGGCTACACCTTC.

The chain recombines TRBV7-2 with TRBJ2-5; 10 bases agree with TRBD2. Per the germline V gene, CDR1 is SGHTA and CDR2 is FQGNSA. This CDR3 has 14 amino acids. The ends lost 5 bases at V and 5 bases at J; junction bases unmatched: 5. Written as DNA, the CDR3 is TGTGCCAGCAGCCCCCAAGCGGGAGGGGAGACCCAGTACTTC. Protein: CASSPQAGGETQYF.